This T cell receptor beta chain was captured in a study of response to subunit inactivated influenza vaccine. TCRdb recomputed calls from the RT-PCR reads with MiXCR, one row per CDR3 protein. The sample shows some 600,000 distinct CDR3 sequences, around 13% of them seen only once. This TCR came from a man aged 50 to 59 who received an inactivated influenza vaccine. The material sequenced was PBMCs from blood, taken around 14 days before vaccination.

The CDR3 sequence: CASSYGTGVQETQYF. CDR3 nucleotide sequence: TGCGCCAGCAGCTATGGGACAGGGGTGCAAGAGACCCAGTACTTC. V and J are TRBV5-1 and TRBJ2-5; 10 bases agree with TRBD1. The germline gives CDR1 SGHRS, CDR2 YFSETQ. With V trimmed by 3 bases and J by 2 bases, 4 bases remained unmatched. The CDR3 length is 15 residues. The full variable domain, in which reference TRBV5-1 and TRBJ2-5 provide the parts outside the CDR3, is KAGVTQTPRYLIKTRGQQVTLSCSPISGHRSVSWYQQTPGQGLQFLFEYFSETQRNKGNFPGRFSGRQFSNSRSEMNVSTLELGDSALYLCASSYGTGVQETQYFGPGTRLLVL.